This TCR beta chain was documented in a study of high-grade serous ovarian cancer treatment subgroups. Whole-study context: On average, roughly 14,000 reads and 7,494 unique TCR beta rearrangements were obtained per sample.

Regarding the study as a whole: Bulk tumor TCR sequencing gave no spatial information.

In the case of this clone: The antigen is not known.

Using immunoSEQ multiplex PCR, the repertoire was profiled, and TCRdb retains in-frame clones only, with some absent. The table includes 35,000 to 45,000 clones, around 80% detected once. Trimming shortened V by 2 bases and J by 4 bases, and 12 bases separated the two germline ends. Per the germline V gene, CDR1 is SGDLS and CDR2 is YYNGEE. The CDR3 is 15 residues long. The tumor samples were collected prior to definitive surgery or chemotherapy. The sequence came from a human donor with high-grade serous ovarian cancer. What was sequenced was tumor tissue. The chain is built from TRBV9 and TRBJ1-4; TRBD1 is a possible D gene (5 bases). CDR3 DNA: TGTGCCAGCAGCGTGGAGTCGGGGGTTAATGAAAAACTGTTTTTT. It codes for CASSVESGVNEKLFF.